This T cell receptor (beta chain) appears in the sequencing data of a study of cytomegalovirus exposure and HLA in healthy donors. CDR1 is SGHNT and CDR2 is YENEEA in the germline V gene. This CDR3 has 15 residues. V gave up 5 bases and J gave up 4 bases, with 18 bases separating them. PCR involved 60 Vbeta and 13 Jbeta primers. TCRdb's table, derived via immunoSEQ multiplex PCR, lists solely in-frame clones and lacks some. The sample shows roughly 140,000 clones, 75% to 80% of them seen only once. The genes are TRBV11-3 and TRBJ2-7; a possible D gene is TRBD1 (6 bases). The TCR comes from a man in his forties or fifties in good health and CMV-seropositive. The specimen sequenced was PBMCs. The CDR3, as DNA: TGTGCCAGCAGCATATCCGACGGGACAAGTTACGAGCAGTACTTC. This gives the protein CASSISDGTSYEQYF.